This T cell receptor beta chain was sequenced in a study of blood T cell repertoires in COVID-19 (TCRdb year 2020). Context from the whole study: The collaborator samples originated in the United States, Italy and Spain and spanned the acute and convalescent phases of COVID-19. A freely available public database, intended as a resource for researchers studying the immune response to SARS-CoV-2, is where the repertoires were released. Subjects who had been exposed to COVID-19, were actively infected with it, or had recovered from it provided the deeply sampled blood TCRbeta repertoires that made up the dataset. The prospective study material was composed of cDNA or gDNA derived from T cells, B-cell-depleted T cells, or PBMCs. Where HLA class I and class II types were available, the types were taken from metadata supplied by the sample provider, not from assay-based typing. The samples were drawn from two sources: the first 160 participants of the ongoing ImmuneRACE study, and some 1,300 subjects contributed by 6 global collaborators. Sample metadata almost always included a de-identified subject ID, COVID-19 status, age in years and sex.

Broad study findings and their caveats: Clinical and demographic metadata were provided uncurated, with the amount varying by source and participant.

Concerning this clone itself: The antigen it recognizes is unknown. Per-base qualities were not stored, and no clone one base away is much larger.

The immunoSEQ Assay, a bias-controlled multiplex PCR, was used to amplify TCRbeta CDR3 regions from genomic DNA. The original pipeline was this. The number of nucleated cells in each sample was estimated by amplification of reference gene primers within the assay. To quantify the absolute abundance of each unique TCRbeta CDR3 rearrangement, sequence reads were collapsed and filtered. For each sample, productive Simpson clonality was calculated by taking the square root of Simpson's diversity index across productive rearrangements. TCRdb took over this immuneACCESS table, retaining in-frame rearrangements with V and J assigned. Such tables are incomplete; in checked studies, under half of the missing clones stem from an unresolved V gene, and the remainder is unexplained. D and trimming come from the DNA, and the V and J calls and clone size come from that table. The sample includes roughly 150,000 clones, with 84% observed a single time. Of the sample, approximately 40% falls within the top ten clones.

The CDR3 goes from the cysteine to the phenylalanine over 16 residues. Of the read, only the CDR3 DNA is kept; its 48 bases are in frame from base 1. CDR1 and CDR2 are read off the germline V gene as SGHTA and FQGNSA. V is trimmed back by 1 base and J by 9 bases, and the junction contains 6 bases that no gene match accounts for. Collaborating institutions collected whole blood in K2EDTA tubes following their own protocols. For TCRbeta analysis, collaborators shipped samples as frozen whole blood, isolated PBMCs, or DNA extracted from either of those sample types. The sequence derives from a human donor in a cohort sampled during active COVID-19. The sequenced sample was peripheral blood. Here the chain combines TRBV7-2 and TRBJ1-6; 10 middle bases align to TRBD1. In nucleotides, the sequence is TGTGCCAGCAGCTTAGAAGCCGGGACAGGGGTTTCACCCCTCCACTTT. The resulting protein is CASSLEAGTGVSPLHF.